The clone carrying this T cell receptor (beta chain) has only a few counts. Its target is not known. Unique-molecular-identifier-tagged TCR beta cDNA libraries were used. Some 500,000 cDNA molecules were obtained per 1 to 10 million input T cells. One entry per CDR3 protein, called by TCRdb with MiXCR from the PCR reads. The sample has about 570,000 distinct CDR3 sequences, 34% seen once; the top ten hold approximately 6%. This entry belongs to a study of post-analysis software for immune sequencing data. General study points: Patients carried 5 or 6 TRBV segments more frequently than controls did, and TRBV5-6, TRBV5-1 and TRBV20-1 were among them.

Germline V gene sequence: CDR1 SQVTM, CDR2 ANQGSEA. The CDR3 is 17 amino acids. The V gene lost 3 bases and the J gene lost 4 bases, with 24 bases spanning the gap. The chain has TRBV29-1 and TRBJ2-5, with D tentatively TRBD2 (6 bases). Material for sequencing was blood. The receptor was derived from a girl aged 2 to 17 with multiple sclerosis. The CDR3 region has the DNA TGCAGCGTTGAGGGAAGTTTCGGAGGGGATACTCCAGAGACCCAGTACTTC. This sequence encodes CSVEGSFGGDTPETQYF.